This TCR beta chain stems from a study of cytomegalovirus exposure and HLA in healthy donors. Losses at the gene ends were 6 bases for V and 3 bases for J; bases not matched to a gene: 4. The CDR3 is 14 amino acids. Germline assignment: CDR1 SQVTM and CDR2 ANQGSEA. PCR amplification relied on 60 Vbeta primers (plus 13 Jbeta primers). TCRdb keeps only in-frame clones here, not all; method: immunoSEQ multiplex PCR. The sample consists of tens of thousands of clones, 65% to 80% of them appearing once. The V call is TRBV29-1, the J call TRBJ2-2; 10 bases are shared with TRBD1. The TCR originated in a middle-aged man in good health and CMV-seropositive. Input material: PBMCs. In DNA, the CDR3 is TGCAGCGTGGGGGGACAGGGGTACACCGGGGAGCTGTTTTTT. It specifies CSVGGQGYTGELFF.